This T cell receptor (beta chain) was profiled in a study of early T cells in non-severe SARS-CoV-2 infection. Study at large: Sequencing was performed on bulk RNA from unsorted whole blood, leaving chains unpaired. Study-level results: Private and CD4 specificities were missed by VDJdb matching, skewed to anti-spike CD8.

Germline CDR1 and CDR2: MDHEN and SYDVKM. This CDR3 comprises 14 residues. The V and J ends lost 2 bases and 2 bases respectively, with 9 bases between them. Individual cDNA molecules each received unique molecular identifiers attached to them. TCRdb ran MiXCR on the 5' RACE reads and lists one entry per CDR3 protein. This table has around 57,000 distinct CDR3 sequences, more than 5.5% appearing once. This clonotype has a count of ten or more. What it binds is not known. The material was whole blood, obtained at baseline. This chain joins TRBV28 and TRBJ1-2, with D possibly matching TRBD1 (5 bases). The receptor was derived from an adult who was a healthcare worker with PCR-confirmed SARS-CoV-2 infection or an uninfected control (not recorded which). The CDR3, as DNA: TGTGCCAGCAGTTTAGCAGGGCGGAACTATGGCTACACCTTC. Its translation: CASSLAGRNYGYTF.